Only a few counts were recorded for the clone carrying this T cell receptor delta chain. TCRdb made new clone calls on the reads using CATT. The table shows over 5,000 delta-chain clones, with roughly 15% occurring only once. The germline CDR1 and CDR2 sequences are GEAIGNYY and EKD. CDR3 length: 20 residues. The V and J ends lost 0 bases and 2 bases respectively, with 19 bases between them. The data are from a study of gamma-delta chains in newborns, infants, children. Study-level information: Microbial exposure reportedly drives polyclonal innate γδ T cell expansion after birth.

This receptor was obtained from a child who was a newborn, infant or young child, either healthy, febrile or measles-vaccinated (not recorded which). The J gene is TRDJ3, the V gene TRDV2, with D possibly TRDD3 on 6 matching bases. The sample consisted of blood, taken at baseline. This CDR3 reads CACDTGGLPSPPWDTRQMFF. The CDR3 coding sequence is TGTGCCTGTGACACCGGGGGACTTCCCTCCCCTCCCTGGGACACCCGACAGATGTTTTTC.